Sequencing of this TCR beta chain was carried out in a study of blood T cell repertoires in COVID-19. Study at large: Material from acute and convalescent COVID-19 was sourced from the United States, Italy and Spain. Sources were T cells, B-cell-depleted T cells, or PBMCs; the material itself was cDNA or gDNA.

In the original workflow: It was from reference gene primer amplification that nucleated cell counts were estimated. Only in-frame clones appear in the TCRdb table, and some are missing; sequencing was by immunoSEQ multiplex PCR. V, J and clone size are those of that table, while D and trimming were read from the DNA. This sample has about 40,000 clones, with approximately 88% found just once. With V trimmed by 4 bases and J by 7 bases, 9 bases remained unmatched. CDR1 and CDR2 from the germline V gene are MNHEY and SMNVEV (reference sequence). The CDR3 consists of 15 residues. This clone appeared once.

Sequencing was carried out using peripheral blood. The chain couples TRBV27 to TRBJ2-5; 10 positions match TRBD2. The TCR originated in a woman in her sixties or seventies with acute or convalescent COVID-19. The CDR3 DNA follows: TGTGCCAGCAGTTCGCTAGCGGGGGTTGGGTGGACCCAGTACTTC. Translated: CASSSLAGVGWTQYF.